One sample yielded the 31 T cell receptor beta chains listed below, sequenced in a study of shared clonotypes between healthy human individuals. Sequenced by immunoSEQ multiplex PCR; TCRdb stores in-frame clones only, minus some. Of 2.5 million or so clones in the sample, more than 90% were seen once. The sample taken for sequencing was naive CD4+ T cells sorted from blood. Subset specified: CD45RA+ positively selected. Receptor source: a man aged 18 to 29 in good health.

V is TRBV5-6 and J is TRBJ2-3; no firm D call. Germline assignment: CDR1 SGHDT and CDR2 YYEEEE. Trimming removed 1 base at V and 0 bases at J, with 9 bases between. This CDR3 spans 15 amino acids. The chain's CDR3 is CASSLNTASTDTQYF. DNA for the CDR3: TGTGCCAGCAGCTTGAACACCGCTAGCACAGATACGCAGTATTTT.

The J gene is TRBJ2-2, the V gene TRBV27, with 9 positions matching TRBD1. Germline CDR1 MNHEY, CDR2 SMNVEV (reference sequence). This CDR3 contains 14 residues. V lost 4 bases, J lost 5 bases, and 2 bases stayed unmatched. The CDR3 DNA sequence: TGTGCCAGCAGTTCGGGACAGGGAACCGGGGAGCTGTTTTTT. Encoded protein: CASSSGQGTGELFF.

V usage is TRBV10-2 and J usage is TRBJ1-6, with 9 nucleotides matching TRBD1. The CDR3 runs to 14 residues. Germline V gene sequence: CDR1 WSHSY, CDR2 SAAADI. V lost 7 bases, J lost 10 bases, and 8 bases stayed unmatched. Written as DNA, the CDR3 is TGCGCCAGCAAGGATAGGACAGGGGAGTCACCCCTCCACTTT. Its translation is CASKDRTGESPLHF.

The chain carries TRBV6-6 and TRBJ2-5, with 8 bases aligning to TRBD1. The better agreement between TRBJ2-7 and the DNA end casts doubt on the J call. The CDR3 length is 15 residues. Germline V gene sequence: CDR1 MNHNY, CDR2 SVGAGI (reference sequence). The CDR3 spells CASRRGQDSSYEQYF. CDR3 nucleotides: TGTGCCAGCAGGCGGGGACAGGACAGCTCCTACGAGCAGTACTTC.

About this clone: At one end, the junction sequence differs from germline, possibly due to a read error. The CDR3 here is CASTYGRMNPEAFF. In nucleotides, the CDR3 is TGTGCCAGCACCTACGGACGGATGAACCCTGAAGCTTTCTTT. The chain joins TRBV6-6 to TRBJ1-1; D gene uncertain. Per the germline V gene, CDR1 is MNHNY and CDR2 is SVGAGI (reference sequence). The CDR3 is made up of 14 amino acids.

This rearrangement joins TRBV10-3 to TRBJ1-1, with 9 bases aligning to TRBD1. Germline V gene lookup returns CDR1 ENHRY and CDR2 SYGVKD. The CDR3 length is 14 residues. With V trimmed by 7 bases and J by 1 base, 4 bases remained unmatched. CDR3 bases: TGTGCCATCAAAACGGACAGGGGGAACACTGAAGCTTTCTTT. This translates into CAIKTDRGNTEAFF.

The chain recombines TRBV5-5 with TRBJ2-6; D not resolved. In germline, CDR1 is SGHKS, CDR2 YYEKEE (reference sequence). Trimming took off 5 bases at V and 0 bases at J, with 9 bases between the two ends. The CDR3 is made up of 15 amino acids. CDR3 sequence: CASSFMSSGANVLTF. The CDR3 DNA follows: TGTGCCAGCAGTTTCATGAGCTCTGGGGCCAACGTCCTGACTTTC.

In regard to this clone: Additional DNA sequences in this sample encode the identical CDR3. V and J are TRBV6-5 and TRBJ1-1; unclear D gene. This CDR3 has 15 residues. Germline V gives CDR1 MNHEY, CDR2 SVGAGI. Trimming took off 0 bases at V and 1 base at J, with 9 bases between the two ends. CDR3 loop: CASSYSLSGNTEAFF. The CDR3 DNA follows: TGTGCCAGCAGTTACTCGTTAAGTGGGAACACTGAAGCTTTCTTT.

CDR3 loop: CASRGDRGDLKNGYTF. In DNA form, the CDR3 reads TGTGCCAGCAGAGGTGACAGGGGGGATTTAAAAAATGGCTACACCTTC. The chain uses TRBV28 and TRBJ1-2, with TRBD1 identical over 9 bases. Losses at the gene ends were 6 bases for V and 6 bases for J; bases not matched to a gene: 14. The CDR3 contains 16 residues. The germline CDR1 and CDR2 sequences are MDHEN and SYDVKM.

The chain combines TRBV6-6 with TRBJ2-7, with D perhaps TRBD1 (6 bases). CDR1 and CDR2 from the germline V gene are MNHNY and SVGAGI (reference sequence). The V and J ends lost 6 bases and 0 bases respectively, with 12 bases between them. The CDR3 spans 14 residues. The CDR3 nucleotides are TGTGCCAGCAGCCGGGGACAAGACTCCTACGAGCAGTACTTC. Translated: CASSRGQDSYEQYF.

This clone was observed a few times. The CDR3 region has the DNA TGTGCCAGCAGTGATAGCGGGGGATACGAGCAGTACTTC. Protein product: CASSDSGGYEQYF. The chain recombines TRBV6-1 with TRBJ2-7; 9 bases align to TRBD2. The CDR3 has 13 amino acids. Germline V lookup: CDR1 MNHNS, CDR2 SASEGT. V was clipped by 3 bases and J by 4 bases; unmatched bases: 1.

The chain recombines TRBV5-4 with TRBJ2-2; D gene uncertain. Per germline, CDR1 SGHNT and CDR2 YYREEE (reference sequence). The V end was cut by 3 bases, the J end by 7 bases, with 22 bases between. The CDR3 covers 17 residues. CDR3 sequence (DNA): TGTGCCAGCAGCTGGTCACCGGTTTTAGGGTTGTTCGGGGAGCTGTTTTTT. Residues: CASSWSPVLGLFGELFF.

CDR3 sequence (DNA): TGTGCCATCAGTGAGTCAGAGCACAAGAACACTGAAGCTTTCTTT. It yields the protein CAISESEHKNTEAFF. This rearrangement joins TRBV10-3 to TRBJ1-1, with D hard to call. In germline, CDR1 is ENHRY, CDR2 SYGVKD. Between the trimmed V and J ends, which lost 0 bases and 1 base, there was a span of 9 bases. The CDR3 covers 15 residues.

The gene calls are TRBV7-9 and TRBJ2-1; TRBD2 is a possible D gene (5 bases). The CDR3 sequence is 15 residues long. V lost 2 bases, J lost 8 bases, and 16 bases lay in between. Germline V lookup: CDR1 SEHNR, CDR2 FQNEAQ (reference sequence). The CDR3 sequence: CASSLYFGGEHEQFF. The CDR3 region has the DNA TGTGCCAGCAGCTTATACTTCGGAGGTGAGCATGAGCAGTTCTTC.

The V and J genes are TRBV21-1 and TRBJ2-7; the listed D gene, TRBD1, was not tested against the DNA. TRBV21-1 is classified as a pseudogene. CDR3 length: 16 residues. The DNA of the CDR3 is TGTGCCAGCAGCAAAGAAAAGGGACAGGGGCCCTGCGAGCAGTACTTC. It specifies CASSKEKGQGPCEQYF.

The chain joins TRBV7-2 to TRBJ2-7, with TRBD1 matching over 12 bases. From germline, CDR1 is SGHTA and CDR2 FQGNSA. V shed 6 bases and J 2 bases; nucleotides not matched to a gene: 14. This CDR3 has 18 amino acids. The CDR3 sequence is CASSLLGTGGIKAYEQYF. The CDR3 DNA is TGTGCCAGCAGTCTCCTCGGGACAGGGGGCATCAAGGCCTACGAGCAGTACTTC.

The V gene is TRBV5-4, the J gene TRBJ2-5; 8 bases are shared with TRBD1. The tail of the sequence fits TRBJ2-7 better, so the J call may be wrong. Germline lookup yields CDR1 SGHNT and CDR2 YYREEE (reference sequence). The CDR3 loop spans 16 amino acids. CDR3 nucleotide sequence: TGTGCCAGCAGCCCCTACGTGGGGACAGGACCCTTCGAGCAGTACTTC. It translates to CASSPYVGTGPFEQYF.

This clone has only one observation. The DNA for the CDR3 is TGTGCCAGTAGTATAGATTTCTCCTCCGGAGGGCCCCAGCATTTT. As protein: CASSIDFSSGGPQHF. This rearrangement joins TRBV19 to TRBJ1-5, with unresolved D. The V gene's germline CDR1 is LNHDA and CDR2 SQIVND (reference sequence). V lost 0 bases to trimming and J lost 9 bases, with 15 bases between them. This CDR3 is built from 15 residues.

CDR3 protein: CASSLDGFGFYEQYF. DNA for the CDR3: TGTGCCAGCAGCTTAGACGGGTTCGGGTTCTACGAGCAGTACTTC. This chain uses TRBV7-9 with TRBJ2-7, with unresolved D. The CDR3 consists of 15 residues. Germline V gene data show CDR1 as SEHNR and CDR2 as FQNEAQ (reference sequence). The germline V and J ends were trimmed by 1 base and 3 bases, with 13 bases remaining between them.

The sample holds a few counts of this clone. Other DNA sequences in the same sample also yield this CDR3. The chain has TRBV7-9 and TRBJ1-2; no firm D call. The CDR3 totals 12 residues. V dropped 1 base and J dropped 4 bases, with 4 bases sitting between them. CDR1 and CDR2 from the germline V gene are SEHNR and FQNEAQ (reference sequence). CDR3 sequence: CASSLESYGYTF. The CDR3, as DNA: TGTGCCAGCAGCTTAGAATCCTATGGCTACACCTTC.

The chain uses TRBV7-2 and TRBJ2-5, with D possibly being TRBD1 or TRBD2 (5 bases each). This CDR3 comprises 16 residues. From germline, CDR1 is SGHTA and CDR2 FQGNSA. With 6 bases removed from V and 5 bases from J, the gap between germline ends came to 22 bases. The CDR3 sequence is CASSAPDGALGETQYF. The CDR3 DNA follows: TGTGCCAGCAGTGCCCCGGACGGGGCCTTGGGGGAGACCCAGTACTTC.

The chain carries TRBV5-6 and TRBJ2-7; D call uncertain. CDR1 and CDR2 (germline): SGHDT, YYEEEE. The V end was cut by 2 bases, the J end by 4 bases, with 7 bases between. The length of the CDR3 is 12 residues. CDR3 DNA: TGTGCCAGCAGCTTTCAGAGTTACGAGCAGTACTTC. Its protein is CASSFQSYEQYF.

This chain links TRBV2 with TRBJ1-2; D ambiguous. The CDR3 has 15 residues. The V gene lost 4 bases and the J gene lost 0 bases, with 12 bases spanning the gap. CDR1 and CDR2 from the germline V gene are SNHLY and FYNNEI. CDR3 in amino acids: CASSGSALSNYGYTF. The CDR3, as DNA: TGTGCCAGCAGTGGGAGTGCCCTCTCTAACTATGGCTACACCTTC.

This chain connects TRBV19 to TRBJ2-7; D is possibly TRBD1 (5 bases). Germline assignment: CDR1 LNHDA and CDR2 SQIVND (reference sequence). Trimming pared 5 bases from V and 7 bases from J, leaving 12 bases between. CDR3 size: 12 residues. The CDR3 region has the DNA TGTGCCAGTAGTCCGTATCAGGGAGAGCAGTACTTC. Translation: CASSPYQGEQYF. The full variable domain, in which reference TRBV19 and TRBJ2-7 provide the parts outside the CDR3, is DGGITQSPKYLFRKEGQNVTLSCEQNLNHDAMYWYRQDPGQGLRLIYYSQIVNDFQKGDIAEGYSVSREKKESFPLTVTSAQKNPTAFYLCASSPYQGEQYFGPGTRLTVT.

This chain uses TRBV5-1 with TRBJ2-1; TRBD2 might be the D (5 bases). The germline V gene has CDR1 SGHRS and CDR2 YFSETQ. The CDR3 runs 15 residues. V lost 4 bases and J 3 bases, leaving 14 bases between the germline ends. CDR3 sequence reads: CASSRARAGYNEQFF. In DNA form, the CDR3 reads TGCGCCAGCAGCAGGGCCCGGGCGGGCTACAATGAGCAGTTCTTC.

This chain uses TRBV19 with TRBJ1-1; D remains ambiguous. CDR1 and CDR2 (germline): LNHDA, SQIVND (reference sequence). The CDR3 extends over 13 amino acids. The V end was cut by 9 bases, the J end by 1 base, with 12 bases between. CDR3 sequence: CASTQAWNTEAFF. DNA for the CDR3: TGTGCCAGCACCCAGGCTTGGAACACTGAAGCTTTCTTT.

This chain joins TRBV7-9 and TRBJ2-7; 7 nucleotides agree with TRBD1. CDR3 size: 12 residues. J lost 0 bases, V lost 10 bases, and 3 bases had no gene match. Germline CDR1 and CDR2: SEHNR and FQNEAQ (reference sequence). The DNA for the CDR3 is TGTGCCATAGACAGGGACTCCTACGAGCAGTACTTC. Protein: CAIDRDSYEQYF. The whole variable domain, filled in from reference TRBV7-9 and TRBJ2-7, reads DTGVSQNPRHKITKRGQNVTFRCDPISEHNRLYWYRQTLGQGPEFLTYFQNEAQLEKSRLLSDRFSAERPKGSFSTLEIQRTEQGDSAMYLCAIDRDSYEQYFGPGTRLTVT.

J is TRBJ2-7 and V is TRBV4-3; a weak D match, TRBD2 (5 bases). The CDR3 totals 15 residues. CDR1 and CDR2 (germline): LGHNA, YSLEER. Trimming cost V 0 bases and J 3 bases, with 12 bases left between them. CDR3 sequence (DNA): TGCGCCAGCAGCCAAGAATTCTCAGCGGTCTACGAGCAGTACTTC. Protein sequence: CASSQEFSAVYEQYF.

The chain uses TRBV6-6 and TRBJ1-2; the D is unclear. This CDR3 has 11 amino acids. Germline V gene sequence: CDR1 MNHNY, CDR2 SVGAGI (reference sequence). V was shortened by 2 bases and J by 6 bases, with 4 bases between the two germline ends. The CDR3 region is CASSYGNGYTF. DNA of the CDR3: TGTGCCAGCAGTTACGGAAATGGCTACACCTTC.

V gene TRBV7-2 combines with J gene TRBJ2-1; no firm D call. The CDR3 loop spans 12 amino acids. Between the trimmed V and J ends, which lost 7 bases and 7 bases, there was a span of 11 bases. Germline V gives CDR1 SGHTA, CDR2 FQGNSA. The CDR3, as DNA: TGTGCCAGCACCGGCCCCGGTAATGAGCAGTTCTTC. Protein sequence: CASTGPGNEQFF.

This chain uses TRBV7-2 with TRBJ2-7; 11 nucleotides align to TRBD1. V dropped 5 bases and J dropped 2; count of bases not matched to a gene: 8. The CDR3 spans 16 residues. Germline V gene data show CDR1 as SGHTA and CDR2 as FQGNSA. The CDR3 sequence is CASSLYPGQGAYEQYF. In DNA form, the CDR3 reads TGTGCCAGCAGCCTTTACCCGGGACAGGGGGCCTACGAGCAGTACTTC.